One sample yielded the 7 T cell receptor beta chains listed below, sequenced in a study of blood T cell repertoires in COVID-19. This table comes from immunoSEQ multiplex PCR, and its TCRdb copy is limited to in-frame clones, with some not included. Among approximately 290,000 clones, around 85% were seen once, and the ten largest hold 0.85% to 0.9%. The sequenced sample was peripheral blood. Source of these receptors: a human donor with COVID-19, enrolled during active disease. The donor label of this sample is uncertain.

The chain combines TRBV6-6 with TRBJ1-3; 7 bases map to TRBD1. Germline V lookup: CDR1 MNHNY, CDR2 SVGAGI (reference sequence). V lost 4 bases and J lost 1; bases outside the gene matches: 7. The CDR3 is 16 amino acids. CDR3: CASSSSRTGSGNTIYF. CDR3 nucleotides: TGTGCCAGCAGTTCATCCCGGACAGGTTCTGGAAACACCATATATTTT.

This rearrangement joins TRBV30 to TRBJ1-6; 8 bases are shared with TRBD1. Trimming took 5 bases from V and 10 from J; bases not matched to a gene: 7. This CDR3 region has 13 residues. The germline gives CDR1 GTSNPN, CDR2 SVGIG (reference sequence). CDR3 region: CAWGRQGLSPLHF. The CDR3 coding sequence is TGTGCCTGGGGAAGACAGGGGCTCTCACCCCTCCACTTT.

This chain connects TRBV18 to TRBJ2-5, with 7 bases fitting TRBD1. The CDR3 has 14 amino acids. CDR1 is KGHSH, CDR2 LQKENI, per germline. V shed 4 bases, J shed 2 bases, and the junction held 4 bases outside the gene matches. For the CDR3, the DNA is TGTGCCAGCTCACGGGGGACAGAACAAGAGACCCAGTACTTC. Encoded protein: CASSRGTEQETQYF.

The chain combines TRBV9 with TRBJ1-3; 7 bases map to TRBD1. V shed 0 bases and J 0 bases; nucleotides not matched to a gene: 9. In germline, CDR1 is SGDLS, CDR2 YYNGEE. This CDR3 has 18 residues. CDR3 amino acids: CASSVVQGEIRSGNTIYF. As DNA, the CDR3 is TGTGCCAGCAGCGTAGTCCAGGGGGAAATACGCTCTGGAAACACCATATATTTT.

The V call is TRBV6-6, the J call TRBJ1-5; a weak D match, TRBD1 (6 bases). CDR1 MNHNY and CDR2 SVGAGI come from the germline V gene (reference sequence). The CDR3 length is 14 residues. Deletions cut 10 bases from V and 7 bases from J, with 20 bases between. CDR3 DNA sequence: TGTGCCACACGGGAACAGGGTGTAGGGCAGCCCCAGCATTTT. Its translation: CATREQGVGQPQHF.

The rearrangement joins TRBV7-2 to TRBJ2-1; D might be TRBD2 (6 bases). Trimming removed 1 base from V and 9 bases from J, with 16 bases in between. Germline V gene sequence: CDR1 SGHTA, CDR2 FQGNSA. The length of the CDR3 is 15 residues. In nucleotides, the CDR3 is TGTGCCAGCAGCTTAGGTCCGGGAGTGGAATCTGAGCAGTTCTTC. Amino acid sequence: CASSLGPGVESEQFF.

The V gene is TRBV19, the J gene TRBJ1-5, with 10 positions matching TRBD1. The CDR3 consists of 15 residues. Trimming at V came to 3 bases and at J to 3 bases, leaving 2 bases not matched to a gene. Germline CDR1 is LNHDA and CDR2 is SQIVND (reference sequence). The CDR3 sequence is CASSIGTGVNQPQHF. The CDR3 nucleotides read TGTGCCAGTAGTATCGGGACAGGGGTCAATCAGCCCCAGCATTTT.